This entry lists 25 T cell receptor beta chains sequenced from one sample in a study of blood T cell repertoires in COVID-19. Produced via immunoSEQ multiplex PCR; TCRdb's table is partial and in-frame only. The sample lists tens of thousands of clones, around 77% occurring once. Sequencing was done on a sample of peripheral blood. All receptors come from a man in his 70s with active or convalescent COVID-19.

This chain links TRBV5-4 with TRBJ1-3; 7 bases fit TRBD1. V was clipped by 3 bases and J by 0 bases; unmatched bases: 9. Per germline, CDR1 SGHNT and CDR2 YYREEE (reference sequence). The CDR3 consists of 17 residues. For the CDR3, the DNA is TGTGCCAGCAGCTCGAAGGGGACAGCCGGCTCTGGAAACACCATATATTTT. Protein: CASSSKGTAGSGNTIYF.

This clone appeared a single time. This chain uses TRBV13 with TRBJ2-1; no clear D gene. The V gene's germline CDR1 is PRHDT and CDR2 FYEKMQ (reference sequence). V lost 5 bases to trimming and J lost 6 bases, with 8 bases between them. This CDR3 contains 12 residues. The chain's CDR3 is CASSPTFNEQFF. The DNA of the CDR3 is TGTGCCAGCAGCCCAACATTCAATGAGCAGTTCTTC.

CDR3 DNA sequence: TGTGCCTGGAATAAGGGGCTCTATGGCTACACCTTC. It codes for CAWNKGLYGYTF. This chain uses TRBV30 with TRBJ1-2, with a weak D call TRBD1 (5 bases). Germline V gives CDR1 GTSNPN, CDR2 SVGIG (reference sequence). This CDR3 spans 12 amino acids. V was shortened by 4 bases and J by 4 bases, with 10 bases between the two germline ends.

This rearrangement joins TRBV7-9 to TRBJ1-1; TRBD1 aligns across 8 bases. Germline V gene sequence: CDR1 SEHNR, CDR2 FQNEAQ (reference sequence). V lost 5 bases to trimming and J lost 8 bases; unmatched junction nucleotides: 10. CDR3 size: 14 residues. In nucleotides, the CDR3 is TGTGCCAGCAGCACCGGACAGGGATTGGGGGAAGCTTTCTTT. Translation gives CASSTGQGLGEAFF. The whole variable domain, filled in from reference TRBV7-9 and TRBJ1-1, reads DTGVSQNPRHKITKRGQNVTFRCDPISEHNRLYWYRQTLGQGPEFLTYFQNEAQLEKSRLLSDRFSAERPKGSFSTLEIQRTEQGDSAMYLCASSTGQGLGEAFFGQGTRLTVV.

J is TRBJ1-2 and V is TRBV6-2 or TRBV6-3, with TRBD1 matching 12 bases. This CDR3 is 14 amino acids long. With 4 bases clipped from V and 12 bases from J, the junction kept 9 bases outside the gene matches. Germline V gene sequence: CDR1 MNHEY, CDR2 SVGEGT. CDR3 DNA sequence: TGTGCCAGCAGTTTCCCGGGGACAGGGGGCGCGCACACCTTC. Translating it yields CASSFPGTGGAHTF.

This chain joins TRBV6-5 and TRBJ2-7, with 7 bases identical to TRBD1. CDR1 is MNHEY, CDR2 SVGAGI, per germline. CDR3 length: 14 residues. J gave up 2 bases and V 3 bases, and 4 bases lay outside the gene matches. The CDR3 nucleotides are TGTGCCAGCAGTTATAGGCAGGGGGCCTACGAGCAGTACTTC. Amino acid sequence: CASSYRQGAYEQYF.

The chain joins TRBV4-1 to TRBJ2-2; TRBD1 might be the D (5 bases). V was cut by 0 bases and J by 4 bases, with 12 bases left in between. CDR1 MGHRA and CDR2 YSYEKL come from the germline V gene. The CDR3 totals 16 residues. This CDR3 reads CASSQEVGAGTGELFF. DNA for the CDR3: TGCGCCAGCAGCCAAGAGGTAGGGGCCGGCACCGGGGAGCTGTTTTTT.

The chain employs TRBV11-3 and TRBJ2-7; D unresolved. Trimming shortened V by 5 bases and J by 2 bases, and 13 bases separated the two germline ends. The CDR3 sequence is 14 residues long. Germline V gene data show CDR1 as SGHNT and CDR2 as YENEEA. CDR3 amino acids: CASSTYQAPYEQYF. The CDR3 DNA follows: TGTGCCAGCAGCACTTACCAGGCTCCCTACGAGCAGTACTTC.

This clone was counted a few times. The chain joins TRBV9 to TRBJ1-2; a possible D gene is TRBD1 (6 bases). The CDR3 spans 13 residues. Trimming pared 1 base from V and 5 bases from J, leaving 9 bases between. Looked up from germline, CDR1 is SGDLS and CDR2 is YYNGEE. CDR3: CASSVNRDYGYTF. For the CDR3, the DNA is TGTGCCAGCAGCGTAAACAGGGATTATGGCTACACCTTC.

The chain employs TRBV19 and TRBJ2-3, with TRBD2 matching over 7 bases. Germline V lookup: CDR1 LNHDA, CDR2 SQIVND (reference sequence). This CDR3 region has 15 residues. Trimming at V came to 7 bases and at J to 3 bases, leaving 10 bases not matched to a gene. The CDR3 DNA sequence: TGTGCCAGTATTCGGGGAGGGGATGGGACAGATACGCAGTATTTT. Encoded protein: CASIRGGDGTDTQYF.

V is TRBV7-6 and J is TRBJ2-1, with a possible D match to TRBD2 (7 bases). There are 15 residues in the CDR3. V was cut by 2 bases and J by 9 bases, with 17 bases left in between. Germline assignment: CDR1 SGHVS and CDR2 FNYEAQ. The CDR3 loop is CASSLRTGGGSEQFF. The CDR3 nucleotides are TGTGCCAGCAGCTTACGGACGGGGGGCGGAAGTGAGCAGTTCTTC.

The chain carries TRBV9 and TRBJ2-3; 7 bases are a match to TRBD2. The ends lost 4 bases at V and 2 bases at J; junction bases unmatched: 10. The CDR3 has 16 residues. Germline V CDR1 and CDR2: SGDLS, YYNGEE. CDR3: CASSPYGAGVTDTQYF. The CDR3 DNA reads as TGTGCCAGCAGCCCTTACGGGGCGGGGGTCACAGATACGCAGTATTTT.

The sample holds a few counts of this clone. This sequence joins TRBV11-2 and TRBJ1-6; 9 positions match TRBD1. With 5 bases clipped from V and 11 bases from J, the junction kept 7 bases outside the gene matches. The CDR3 length is 14 residues. CDR1 SGHAT and CDR2 FQNNGV come from the germline V gene. The CDR3 DNA follows: TGTGCCAGCAGCCCAGGGACAGGGTGGGCACCCCTCCACTTT. Encoded protein: CASSPGTGWAPLHF.

This clone was detected only a few times. The sample holds other DNA sequences that translate to the same CDR3. J is TRBJ1-5 and V is TRBV6-5; D gene uncertain. This CDR3 has 13 amino acids. Germline lookup yields CDR1 MNHEY and CDR2 SVGAGI. Deletions cut 0 bases from V and 7 bases from J, with 7 bases between. The DNA of the CDR3 is TGTGCCAGCAGTTACTCAAAAGAGCAGCCCCAGCATTTT. Encoded protein: CASSYSKEQPQHF.

The rearrangement links TRBV25-1 to TRBJ2-5, with D uncertain. The CDR3 is 13 amino acids. Germline V gene sequence: CDR1 MGHDK, CDR2 SYGVNS. Trimming took off 4 bases at V and 5 bases at J, with 11 bases between the two ends. CDR3 sequence (DNA): TGTGCCAGCAGTGGCAGGTTACTGGAGACCCAGTACTTC. Amino acids: CASSGRLLETQYF.

The chain is built from TRBV19 and TRBJ1-4; no firm D call. Deletions cut 4 bases from V and 7 bases from J, with 16 bases between. The CDR3 is 15 residues long. Per germline, CDR1 LNHDA and CDR2 SQIVND (reference sequence). The CDR3: CASSTFRESGEKLFF. In nucleotides, the CDR3 is TGTGCCAGTAGTACCTTCAGAGAAAGCGGTGAAAAACTGTTTTTT.

The chain uses TRBV9 and TRBJ1-3; no clear D. There are 14 residues in the CDR3. V lost 0 bases to trimming and J lost 3 bases, with 7 bases between them. Germline assignment: CDR1 SGDLS and CDR2 YYNGEE. The CDR3 loop reads CASSVGDIGNTIYF. Here the CDR3 DNA reads TGTGCCAGCAGCGTAGGAGACATTGGAAACACCATATATTTT.

The chain links TRBV19 to TRBJ1-5; D may be TRBD1 (6 bases). From germline, CDR1 is LNHDA and CDR2 SQIVND (reference sequence). Trimming left V 1 base short and J 11 bases short, with 9 bases between. The CDR3 has 12 residues. This chain's CDR3 is CASSIGGGAQHF. Here the CDR3 DNA reads TGTGCCAGTAGTATAGGGGGGGGCGCCCAGCATTTT.

This clone was seen just once. This chain connects TRBV7-2 to TRBJ1-6; D is undetermined. Looked up from germline, CDR1 is SGHTA and CDR2 is FQGNSA. CDR3 length: 15 amino acids. The germline V and J ends were trimmed by 4 bases and 0 bases, with 7 bases remaining between them. The CDR3 sequence: CASSSRGSYNSPLHF. The CDR3, as DNA: TGTGCCAGCAGCTCGCGGGGCTCCTATAATTCACCCCTCCACTTT.

The rearrangement uses TRBV10-3 and TRBJ1-4, with D uncertain. The germline V gene has CDR1 ENHRY and CDR2 SYGVKD. This CDR3 is 13 amino acids long. V dropped 4 bases and J dropped 7 bases, with 10 bases sitting between them. The CDR3 spells CAISGRDSEKLFF. The CDR3 DNA sequence: TGTGCCATCAGTGGGAGGGATAGTGAAAAACTGTTTTTT.

The chain combines TRBV5-1 with TRBJ2-1; 11 bases line up with TRBD2. Germline assignment: CDR1 SGHRS and CDR2 YFSETQ. This CDR3 is built from 16 residues. V gave up 0 bases and J gave up 8 bases; unmatched junction bases: 7. The CDR3 spells CASSLASGGLGDEQFF. As DNA, the CDR3 is TGCGCCAGCAGCTTGGCTAGCGGGGGGCTAGGGGATGAGCAGTTCTTC.

The rearrangement uses TRBV12-2 and TRBJ2-6; the D call of TRBD2 is as the table states it, not checked on the DNA. TRBV12-2 is a pseudogene segment. The CDR3 has 21 amino acids. The CDR3 coding sequence is TGTGCAAGTCGCGCAATCCGACTAGCGAGGGGGTCTTACTCTGGGGCCAACGTCCTGACTTTC. This encodes CASRAIRLARGSYSGANVLTF.

This clone was counted many times. The sample has other DNA sequences that encode this CDR3 too. The V gene is TRBV10-1, the J gene TRBJ2-5; tentatively, D is TRBD1 (6 bases). The V gene's germline CDR1 is WNHNN and CDR2 SYGVQD (reference sequence). Trimming took off 0 bases at V and 5 bases at J, with 10 bases between the two ends. CDR3 size: 14 residues. The CDR3 sequence is CASSESGGGETQYF. CDR3 sequence (DNA): TGCGCCAGCAGTGAGTCTGGGGGCGGGGAGACCCAGTACTTC.

A few counts support this clone. This chain links TRBV2 with TRBJ1-4; possibly TRBD1 for D (6 bases). The V gene's germline CDR1 is SNHLY and CDR2 FYNNEI. The CDR3 is 11 amino acids. The ends were cut back, 3 bases at V and 14 bases at J, with 10 bases in the middle. CDR3 in DNA: TGTGCCAGCAGTGATTTACAGGGCCTGTTTTTT. As protein: CASSDLQGLFF. The full variable domain, its missing parts supplied by reference TRBV2 and TRBJ1-4, is EPEVTQTPSHQVTQMGQEVILRCVPISNHLYFYWYRQILGQKVEFLVSFYNNEISEKSEIFDDQFSVERPDGSNFTLKIRSTKLEDSAMYFCASSDLQGLFFGSGTQLSVL.

The rearrangement joins TRBV7-8 to TRBJ2-3, with D possibly matching TRBD2 (5 bases). The CDR3 sequence is 16 residues long. Germline lookup yields CDR1 SGHVS and CDR2 FQNEAQ. V was pared by 4 bases and J by 2 bases, with 16 bases between. CDR3 amino acids: CASSSLGFGVTDTQYF. The CDR3 coding sequence is TGTGCCAGCAGCTCTCTAGGGTTCGGGGTCACAGATACGCAGTATTTT.